This T cell receptor (beta chain) was recorded in a study of lung T cells in sarcoidosis with Löfgren's syndrome. General study findings and limits: In alpha-beta pairs, TRAV12-1 favored TRBV2, and their CDR3s were homologous. Versus controls, Löfgren's syndrome patients reportedly showed TRAV12-1 and TRBV2 as most expanded. Shared TRAV12-1 and TRBV2 CDR3 motifs were reported across several patients.

The sample holds many counts of this clonotype. What it binds is unknown. TCRdb re-called the reads with MiXCR, one entry per CDR3 protein. This table has 60,000 to 65,000 distinct CDR3 sequences, about 20% appearing once. CDR3 length: 16 residues. Germline trimming cut 3 bases from V and 1 base from J; bases unmatched to any gene: 5. Germline assignment: CDR1 MDHEN and CDR2 SYDVKM. The rearrangement links TRBV28 to TRBJ2-7, with 11 bases fitting TRBD2. The sample consisted of CD4+ T cells from PBMCs. This TCR came from a human donor with sarcoidosis (Löfgren's syndrome or another form), or a control subject (not recorded which). The CDR3 reads CASSFPTSGSSYEQYF. DNA for the CDR3: TGTGCCAGCAGTTTCCCCACTAGCGGGAGTTCCTACGAGCAGTACTTC.